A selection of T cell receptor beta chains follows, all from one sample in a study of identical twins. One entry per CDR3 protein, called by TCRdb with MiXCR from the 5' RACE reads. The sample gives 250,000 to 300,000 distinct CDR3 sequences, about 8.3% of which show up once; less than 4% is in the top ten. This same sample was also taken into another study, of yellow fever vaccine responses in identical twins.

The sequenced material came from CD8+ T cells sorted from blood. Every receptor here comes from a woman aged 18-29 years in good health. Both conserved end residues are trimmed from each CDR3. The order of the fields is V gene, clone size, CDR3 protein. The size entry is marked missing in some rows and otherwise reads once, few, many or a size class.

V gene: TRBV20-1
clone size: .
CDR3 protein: SATRDRLYEQY

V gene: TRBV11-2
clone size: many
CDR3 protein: ASSLVPPDRIYEQY

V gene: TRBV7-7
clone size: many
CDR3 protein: ASSLVLAGDNEQF

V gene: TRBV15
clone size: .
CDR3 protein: ATSRPLSGTADTQY

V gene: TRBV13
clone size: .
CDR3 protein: ASSLSPEGEQY

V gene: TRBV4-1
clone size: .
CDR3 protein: ASSTQDQTTEAF

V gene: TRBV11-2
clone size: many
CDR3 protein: ASQVGGGEQY

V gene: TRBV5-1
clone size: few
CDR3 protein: ASSKVDRGRQETQY

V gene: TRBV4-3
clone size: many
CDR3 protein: ASSSFHGSYEQY

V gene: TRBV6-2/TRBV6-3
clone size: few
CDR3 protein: ASSSSMRSNEQF

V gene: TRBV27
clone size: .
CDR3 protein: ASTRRATTDTQY

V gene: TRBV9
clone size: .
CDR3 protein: ASSGGGTGELF

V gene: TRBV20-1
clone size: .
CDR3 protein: SAFLGEVQQF

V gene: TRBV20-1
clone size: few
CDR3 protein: SAGDVGLSYEQY

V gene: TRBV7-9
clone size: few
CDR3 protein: ASSFLRELNNEQF

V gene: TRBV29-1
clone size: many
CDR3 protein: SVRTASSYEQY

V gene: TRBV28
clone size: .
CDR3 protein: ASSNSGVVTDTQY

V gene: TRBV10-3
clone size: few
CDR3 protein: AISESLAGVGELF

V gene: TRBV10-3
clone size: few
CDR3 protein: AIKFASGPTYEQY

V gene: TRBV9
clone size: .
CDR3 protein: ASSVVTGVEQY

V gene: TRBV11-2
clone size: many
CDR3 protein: ASSYRDYLLEQY

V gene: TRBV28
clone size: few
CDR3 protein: ASSLIRRGGMWSYEQY

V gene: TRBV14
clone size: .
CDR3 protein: ASSQDSASWTGELF

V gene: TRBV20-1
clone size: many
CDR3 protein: SASWDLGETQY

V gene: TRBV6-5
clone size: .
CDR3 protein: ASSILAGSNNEQF

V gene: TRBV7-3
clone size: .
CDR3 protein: ASSLTEVSSGELF

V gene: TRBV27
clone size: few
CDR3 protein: ASSSEEDTEAF

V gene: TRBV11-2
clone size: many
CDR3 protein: ASSLAAGGPTGELF

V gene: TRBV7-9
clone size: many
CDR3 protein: ASRGYNPNTGELF

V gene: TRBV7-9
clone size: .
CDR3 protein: ASSFPQGMVNIQY

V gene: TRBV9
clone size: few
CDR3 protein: ASNSGGWDEQF

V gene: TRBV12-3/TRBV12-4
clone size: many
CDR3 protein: ASSQGQGKHYGYT

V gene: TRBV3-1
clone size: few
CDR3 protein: ASSRETGTSGASGSYNEQF

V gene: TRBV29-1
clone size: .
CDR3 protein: SVEEPSYEQY

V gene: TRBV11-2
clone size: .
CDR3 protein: ASSKTSANEQF

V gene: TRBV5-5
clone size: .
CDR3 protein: ASSLSVGANTEAF

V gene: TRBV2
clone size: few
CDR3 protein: ASSDPGGALYEQY

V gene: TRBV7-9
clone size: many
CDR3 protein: ASSFLGTEAF

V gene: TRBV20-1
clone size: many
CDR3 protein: SARGLLSGRGEEF

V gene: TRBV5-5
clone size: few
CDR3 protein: ASSFHGAVSSYGYT

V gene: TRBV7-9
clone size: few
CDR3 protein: ASSLVNPLGNEQF

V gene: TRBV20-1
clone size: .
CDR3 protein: SASLSGGLHEQY

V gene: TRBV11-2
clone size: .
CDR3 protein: ASSAVPPGGLSTDTQY

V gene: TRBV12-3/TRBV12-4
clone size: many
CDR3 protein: ASSLFGGHYGYT

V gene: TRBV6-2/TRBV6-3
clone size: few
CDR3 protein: ASSSPPDEQF

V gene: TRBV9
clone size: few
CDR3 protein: ASSAHESRGWQGDDKNIQY

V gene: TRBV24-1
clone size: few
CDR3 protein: ATSDWRGGTGELF

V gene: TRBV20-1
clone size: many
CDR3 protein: SARDRSRVDYEQY

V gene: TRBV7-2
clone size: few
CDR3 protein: ASSLVLGGTYEQY

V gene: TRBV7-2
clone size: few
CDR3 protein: ASSLPGLLYEQY

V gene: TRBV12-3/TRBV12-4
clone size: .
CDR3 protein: ASSPSVPLSTDTQY

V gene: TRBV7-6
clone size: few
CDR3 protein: ASSKSMDPGGYT

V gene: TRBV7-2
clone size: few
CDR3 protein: ASSLVIGRDREQY